This paragraph covers one TCR beta chain sequence. It lacks a known antigen. Per-nucleotide qualities are absent, and no much larger clonotype sits a single base away. The CDR3 goes from the cysteine to the phenylalanine over 16 residues. CDR3 DNA is the only sequence kept; it has 48 bases, read in frame from the first base. CDR1 and CDR2 were assigned from the germline V gene as SGDLS and YYNGEE. The trim is 4 bases for V and 8 bases for J, with a gap of 21 bases between the germline ends. TCRbeta CDR3 regions were amplified from genomic DNA by means of the immunoSEQ Assay, a bias-controlled multiplex PCR. From the authors' description of their analysis: The number of nucleated cells in each sample was estimated from the amplification of reference gene primers within the assay. To quantify the absolute abundance of each unique TCRbeta CDR3 rearrangement, sequence reads were collapsed and filtered. For each sample, productive Simpson clonality was calculated as the square root of Simpson's diversity index over productive rearrangements. What TCRdb holds here is the immuneACCESS table cut down to in-frame rearrangements. Part of the clones is not present; checked against another copy, under half of the missing clones reflect an unresolved V gene, and the others are unexplained. V, J and clone size reflect that table, while D and trimming were determined from the DNA. The sample table lists roughly 200,000 clones, 80% to 90% of them with a count of one. The ten largest make up about 4.8% of the sample.

This record belongs to a study of blood T cell repertoires in COVID-19 (dated by TCRdb to about 2020). Study-wide context: Samples covering the acute and convalescent phases of COVID-19 were provided by collaborators in the United States, Italy and Spain. The samples were drawn from the first 160 participants of the ongoing ImmuneRACE study and from more than 1,000 subjects provided by 6 global collaborators. The prospective study material was composed of cDNA or gDNA derived from T cells, B-cell-depleted T cells, or PBMCs. Subjects who had been exposed to COVID-19, were actively infected with it, or had recovered from it provided the deeply sampled blood TCRbeta repertoires that made up the dataset. Sample metadata almost always included a de-identified subject ID, COVID-19 status, age in years and sex. The repertoires were released in a freely available public database intended as a resource for research on the immune response to SARS-CoV-2. HLA class I and class II types, where available, came from metadata supplied by the sample provider rather than from assay-based typing.

Participants in the prospective study were enrolled through a virtual design, were aged roughly 18 to 100 years, and lived in roughly 24 United States geographic areas. Cohort assignment in the prospective study relied on participant-reported clinical history from a screening survey and a study questionnaire. A participant counted as exposed if, within 2 weeks of entering the study, that participant had been in contact with someone who had a PCR-confirmed or clinician-diagnosed COVID-19 case. In the prospective study, whole blood, serum and a nasopharyngeal or oropharyngeal swab were collected from each participant by mobile phlebotomists. Participants in the prospective study had the option to provide additional blood draws and questionnaires over a 2-month period. Before DNA extraction, blood samples from the prospective study were shipped at room temperature or frozen. Points the paper makes about the study in general: The amount of clinical and demographic metadata varied by source and participant and was provided uncurated.

The origin of this receptor is a woman aged 45-65 years who had been exposed to COVID-19. The sequenced sample was PBMCs or T cells enriched from blood (not recorded which). Here the chain combines TRBV9 and TRBJ1-4; a tentative D match to TRBD1 spans 6 bases. At the DNA level, the sequence is TGTGCCAGCAGCCTTAGGACAGACCAAAACGAAGAAAAACTGTTTTTT. This gives the protein CASSLRTDQNEEKLFF.